This T cell receptor (beta chain) was captured in a study of PD-1 blockade in classical Hodgkin lymphoma. Every patient relapsed after autologous stem cell transplantation, and brentuximab vedotin exposure varied. Assay used: immunoSEQ multiplex PCR; TCRdb lists only in-frame clones, some missing. Here the sample spans 90,000 to 100,000 clones, roughly four fifths being singletons. The receptor comes from a human donor with classical Hodgkin lymphoma. Sample: peripheral blood mononuclear cells (PBMCs), taken before the second cycle of nivolumab.

This chain's CDR3 is CASSPIQGQETQYF. DNA of the CDR3: TGTGCCAGCTCACCAATCCAGGGCCAAGAGACCCAGTACTTC. The chain is built from TRBV18 and TRBJ2-5; D may be TRBD1 (5 bases). The V end was cut by 2 bases, the J end by 1 base, with 8 bases between. The CDR3 sequence is 14 residues long. CDR1 is KGHSH and CDR2 is LQKENI in the germline V gene.